Below are 16 T cell receptor beta chains sequenced from a single sample in a study of blood T cell repertoires in COVID-19. Generated by immunoSEQ multiplex PCR, the TCRdb table keeps only in-frame clones and is missing some. The sample shows about 55,000 clones, 70% to 85% of them seen only once. The sequencing input was peripheral blood. These receptors were collected from a man older than 75 with COVID-19, enrolled during active disease.

V usage is TRBV13 and J usage is TRBJ1-5, with TRBD1 matching over 9 bases. Germline-derived CDR1 and CDR2 are PRHDT and FYEKMQ (reference sequence). This CDR3 has 14 residues. Trimming cost V 2 bases and J 6 bases; bases outside gene matches: 2. CDR3 in DNA: TGTGCCAGCAGCTTACCGGGACAGGGTCAGCCCCAGCATTTT. It encodes CASSLPGQGQPQHF.

This clone was found once. The chain couples TRBV11-2 to TRBJ1-1; D might be TRBD1 (5 bases). V lost 1 base, J lost 4 bases, and 7 bases lay in between. The germline gives CDR1 SGHAT, CDR2 FQNNGV. There are 13 residues in the CDR3. The CDR3 region is CASSLAGGTEAFF. CDR3 bases: TGTGCCAGCAGCTTAGCCGGGGGCACTGAAGCTTTCTTT.

The chain recombines TRBV5-1 with TRBJ1-1; TRBD1 matches at 9 bases. This CDR3 comprises 13 residues. The germline CDR1 and CDR2 sequences are SGHRS and YFSETQ. Trimming cost V 0 bases and J 8 bases; bases outside gene matches: 2. The CDR3 sequence is CASSLVDRGEAFF. The CDR3 DNA follows: TGCGCCAGCAGCTTGGTGGACAGGGGAGAAGCTTTCTTT.

This chain links TRBV5-4 with TRBJ2-1; the match to TRBD1 covers 10 bases. J lost 9 bases, V lost 3 bases, and 9 bases had no gene match. Looked up from germline, CDR1 is SGHNT and CDR2 is YYREEE (reference sequence). The CDR3 consists of 15 residues. CDR3 in DNA: TGTGCCAGCAGCTACTCGGGACAGGGGTTCGGTGAGCAGTTCTTC. It translates to CASSYSGQGFGEQFF.

The J gene is TRBJ1-1, the V gene TRBV4-1, with 11 bases fitting TRBD1. Losses at the gene ends were 4 bases for V and 1 base for J; bases not matched to a gene: 5. CDR3 size: 16 residues. The germline V gene encodes CDR1 MGHRA and CDR2 YSYEKL. This chain's CDR3 is CASSPGQGARNTEAFF. DNA for the CDR3: TGCGCCAGCAGCCCTGGACAGGGGGCAAGGAACACTGAAGCTTTCTTT.

The rearrangement joins TRBV5-5 to TRBJ2-7, with TRBD2 identical over 8 bases. The CDR3 has 13 amino acids. CDR1 is SGHKS, CDR2 YYEKEE, per germline (reference sequence). V was clipped by 4 bases and J by 7 bases; unmatched bases: 7. The CDR3 DNA sequence: TGTGCCAGCAGCCCCGGGGGGGTGGAAGAGCAGTACGTC. It encodes CASSPGGVEEQYV.

The V call is TRBV5-1, the J call TRBJ1-2; no clear D. CDR1 and CDR2 from the germline V gene are SGHRS and YFSETQ. With 2 bases removed from V and 4 bases from J, the gap between germline ends came to 12 bases. This CDR3 has 14 residues. This CDR3 is CASSFSAEGYGYTF. The CDR3 region has the DNA TGCGCCAGCAGCTTCTCCGCAGAGGGCTATGGCTACACCTTC.

V usage is TRBV5-6 and J usage is TRBJ2-3; D is ambiguous. V was cut by 4 bases and J by 1 base, with 7 bases left in between. Germline CDR1 and CDR2: SGHDT and YYEEEE. The CDR3 contains 13 residues. The CDR3 spells CASSPVRTDTQYF. In DNA, the CDR3 is TGTGCCAGCAGCCCCGTTCGCACAGATACGCAGTATTTT.

This clone occurred once. The V and J genes are TRBV5-4 and TRBJ1-1, with 7 nucleotides matching TRBD1. Germline values: CDR1 SGHNT, CDR2 YYREEE (reference sequence). The CDR3 is 14 amino acids. J lost 5 bases, V lost 3 bases, and 7 bases had no gene match. The CDR3 is CASSSSTGQTEAFF. The CDR3 DNA sequence: TGTGCCAGCAGCTCCTCGACAGGGCAAACTGAAGCTTTCTTT.

The chain links TRBV5-6 to TRBJ1-4; D is perhaps TRBD1 (6 bases). Trimming took 1 base from V and 8 from J, leaving 18 bases between them. Germline CDR1 is SGHDT and CDR2 is YYEEEE. CDR3 length equals 16 residues. As DNA, the CDR3 is TGTGCCAGCAGCTTGTCCCGGTCAGGGGCTGGGGAAAAACTGTTTTTT. Translation gives CASSLSRSGAGEKLFF.

This clone was picked up a small number of times. This chain uses TRBV4-3 with TRBJ2-2; no clear D. The CDR3 runs 14 residues. Germline-derived CDR1 and CDR2 are LGHNA and YSLEER. The V and J ends lost 4 bases and 4 bases respectively, with 10 bases between them. CDR3: CASSRADPTGELFF. Written as DNA, the CDR3 is TGCGCCAGCAGCCGGGCAGATCCCACCGGGGAGCTGTTTTTT.

The gene calls are TRBV4-1 and TRBJ2-3, with 9 bases lining up with TRBD2. Unmatched junction bases numbered 3, after V lost 4 bases and J lost 1 base. The germline V gene has CDR1 MGHRA and CDR2 YSYEKL. The CDR3 is 15 residues long. CDR3 nucleotide sequence: TGCGCCAGCAGCCCTCAGCGGGGGGGCACAGATACGCAGTATTTT. This translates into CASSPQRGGTDTQYF.

V is TRBV4-3 and J is TRBJ1-4, with 9 bases fitting TRBD1. Germline V lookup: CDR1 LGHNA, CDR2 YSLEER. V lost 0 bases, J lost 4 bases, and 3 bases stayed unmatched. The CDR3 is 16 residues long. CDR3 sequence (DNA): TGCGCCAGCAGCCAAGATCCGGGACAGGGTAATGAAAAACTGTTTTTT. This translates into CASSQDPGQGNEKLFF.

This chain joins TRBV6-2 or TRBV6-3 and TRBJ2-5; weak D call: TRBD2 (6 bases). From germline, CDR1 is MNHEY and CDR2 SVGEGT. The V end was cut by 4 bases, the J end by 4 bases, with 19 bases between. The length of the CDR3 is 16 residues. CDR3 region: CASSFSTLLGGETQYF. The CDR3 bases are TGTGCCAGCAGTTTTTCGACCCTTCTGGGGGGAGAGACCCAGTACTTC.

V is TRBV24-1 and J is TRBJ1-2; 8 nucleotides line up with TRBD1. This CDR3 contains 16 residues. V dropped 3 bases and J dropped 8; count of bases not matched to a gene: 13. From germline, CDR1 is KGHDR and CDR2 SFDVKD. The CDR3, as DNA: TGTGCCACCAGTGATCCTGGACAGGGAGGATCACAAGGCTACACCTTC. Translating it yields CATSDPGQGGSQGYTF.

The DNA of the CDR3 is TGTGCCAGCAGTCGCCCGGGAGCAGGAGAAGGAAAACTGTTTTTT. This translates into CASSRPGAGEGKLFF. The chain has TRBV25-1 and TRBJ1-4; no reliable D call. From germline, CDR1 is MGHDK and CDR2 SYGVNS. The CDR3 runs to 15 residues. V was cut by 5 bases and J by 10 bases, with 20 bases left in between.